The next 24 T cell receptor beta chains were all read from a single sample in a study of shared clonotypes between healthy human individuals. CD45RO-negative, CCR7-selected cells formed the naive CD8 fraction, which excluded terminally differentiated effector memory CD45RA+ cells. The method was immunoSEQ multiplex PCR; TCRdb's version includes in-frame clones alone and lacks a portion of them. The sample contains 1.5 million to 2.5 million clones, about 95% of which appear only once. Sequenced input: naive CD8+ T cells sorted from blood. These receptors were taken from a man aged 18 to 29 in good health.

The V gene is TRBV9, the J gene TRBJ1-4; D remains unclear. Trimming took 1 base from V and 7 from J, leaving 14 bases between them. This CDR3 spans 15 amino acids. CDR1 is SGDLS, CDR2 YYNGEE, per germline. The CDR3: CASSVSGLRGEKLFF. The CDR3, as DNA: TGTGCCAGCAGCGTATCGGGGTTGCGTGGTGAAAAACTGTTTTTT.

The V call is TRBV11-2, the J call TRBJ2-7, with D perhaps TRBD1 or TRBD2 (5 bases each). The V and J ends lost 5 bases and 3 bases respectively, with 14 bases between them. Germline V gene data show CDR1 as SGHAT and CDR2 as FQNNGV. CDR3 length: 14 residues. The CDR3 DNA is TGTGCCAGCAGCGTCGGGATTGGGGGCTACGAGCAGTACTTC. This encodes CASSVGIGGYEQYF. The whole variable domain, remainder taken from reference TRBV11-2 and TRBJ2-7, is EAGVAQSPRYKIIEKRQSVAFWCNPISGHATLYWYQQILGQGPKLLIQFQNNGVVDDSQLPKDRFSAERLKGVDSTLKIQPAKLEDSAVYLCASSVGIGGYEQYFGPGTRLTVT.

Concerning this clone: Different DNA sequences within this sample yield the same CDR3. The gene calls are TRBV7-9 and TRBJ2-1; possibly TRBD1 for D (6 bases). There are 14 residues in the CDR3. Per germline, CDR1 SEHNR and CDR2 FQNEAQ (reference sequence). Trimming cost V 1 base and J 4 bases, with 8 bases left between them. DNA for the CDR3: TGTGCCAGCAGCTTAGGTCAGGGGTACAATGAGCAGTTCTTC. It translates to CASSLGQGYNEQFF.

The chain uses TRBV27 and TRBJ2-7, with 10 bases that match TRBD1. The germline V gene encodes CDR1 MNHEY and CDR2 SMNVEV (reference sequence). V lost 6 bases, J lost 4 bases, and 9 bases stayed unmatched. There are 15 residues in the CDR3. CDR3 coding DNA: TGTGCCAGCAGCCCCTCCGGGACAGGGGCGTACGAGCAGTACTTC. This gives the protein CASSPSGTGAYEQYF.

The chain recombines TRBV5-1 with TRBJ2-7, with TRBD2 matching 7 bases. V lost 0 bases, J lost 1 base, and 4 bases stayed unmatched. This CDR3 has 15 amino acids. In germline, CDR1 is SGHRS, CDR2 YFSETQ. CDR3 coding DNA: TGCGCCAGCAGCTTGGCCGCGCGGGAGTCCTACGAGCAGTACTTC. Its protein is CASSLAARESYEQYF.

The CDR3 coding sequence is TGTGCCAGTAGTATGGCCCTGGGCTACGAGCAGTACTTC. Translated: CASSMALGYEQYF. This chain connects TRBV19 to TRBJ2-7; D remains unclear. Germline CDR1 is LNHDA and CDR2 is SQIVND (reference sequence). There are 13 residues in the CDR3. V lost 3 bases, J lost 3 bases, and 9 bases lay in between.

The rearrangement uses TRBV11-2 and TRBJ2-7; tentatively, D is TRBD1 (5 bases). CDR3 length: 12 residues. Germline V gene lookup returns CDR1 SGHAT and CDR2 FQNNGV. Trimming pared 4 bases from V and 5 bases from J, leaving 9 bases between. This CDR3 is CASSSRVNEQYF. DNA of the CDR3: TGTGCCAGCAGCTCCAGGGTTAACGAGCAGTACTTC.

The chain uses TRBV25-1 and TRBJ2-7; D might be TRBD2 (5 bases). The CDR3 loop spans 15 amino acids. Germline CDR1 is MGHDK and CDR2 is SYGVNS. V lost 0 bases, J lost 3 bases, and 12 bases lay in between. CDR3 in amino acids: CASSEYGGRDYEQYF. In DNA form, the CDR3 reads TGTGCCAGCAGTGAATATGGAGGAAGGGACTACGAGCAGTACTTC.

This chain joins TRBV29-1 and TRBJ2-7; D uncertain. V was shortened by 1 base and J by 3 bases, with 13 bases between the two germline ends. Looked up from germline, CDR1 is SQVTM and CDR2 is ANQGSEA. The CDR3 loop spans 14 amino acids. This CDR3 is CSVEAGSLGYEQYF. The CDR3 region has the DNA TGCAGCGTTGAAGCTGGATCTCTTGGCTACGAGCAGTACTTC.

CDR3 DNA sequence: TGTGCCAGCAGTCCGGGACAGGGAAGAGATACGCAGTATTTT. This sequence encodes CASSPGQGRDTQYF. The chain is built from TRBV13 and TRBJ2-3; 9 nucleotides line up with TRBD1. This CDR3 comprises 14 residues. Trimming at V came to 6 bases and at J to 5 bases, leaving 6 bases not matched to a gene. Per the germline V gene, CDR1 is PRHDT and CDR2 is FYEKMQ (reference sequence).

Details on this clone: Other DNA sequences within the sample encode an identical CDR3. The J gene is TRBJ2-7, the V gene TRBV11-2, with D unresolved. Germline lookup yields CDR1 SGHAT and CDR2 FQNNGV. V was trimmed by 4 bases and J by 4 bases, leaving 8 bases between them. CDR3 length equals 12 residues. CDR3 sequence (DNA): TGTGCCAGCAGCTCTATGACATACGAGCAGTACTTC. The encoded protein is CASSSMTYEQYF.

The chain couples TRBV9 to TRBJ2-5; 8 bases are shared with TRBD2. Germline V gene data show CDR1 as SGDLS and CDR2 as YYNGEE. The CDR3 length is 15 residues. Losses at the gene ends were 1 base for V and 2 bases for J; bases not matched to a gene: 4. CDR3 sequence: CASSVYGTSQETQYF. DNA of the CDR3: TGTGCCAGCAGCGTATACGGGACTAGTCAAGAGACCCAGTACTTC.

The chain uses TRBV11-2 and TRBJ2-1; TRBD2 is a possible D gene (5 bases). Germline V gene data show CDR1 as SGHAT and CDR2 as FQNNGV. The CDR3 loop spans 15 amino acids. V gave up 0 bases and J gave up 5 bases, with 11 bases separating them. CDR3: CASSLDPGSNNEQFF. The CDR3 DNA reads as TGTGCCAGCAGCTTAGATCCGGGGTCCAACAATGAGCAGTTCTTC.

The rearrangement links TRBV7-2 to TRBJ2-3; D gene ambiguous. Per the germline V gene, CDR1 is SGHTA and CDR2 is FQGNSA. This CDR3 contains 15 residues. Trimming removed 2 bases at V and 6 bases at J, with 15 bases between. The CDR3 nucleotides read TGTGCCAGCAGCTTAAGCTCTAGGAACTGGGATACGCAGTATTTT. Translation gives CASSLSSRNWDTQYF.

To note about this clone: Distinct nucleotide sequences in the sample also encode this CDR3. The chain links TRBV7-9 to TRBJ1-2; weak D call: TRBD1 (6 bases). V lost 2 bases and J 5 bases, leaving 9 bases between the germline ends. The V gene's germline CDR1 is SEHNR and CDR2 FQNEAQ (reference sequence). CDR3 length: 13 amino acids. The CDR3 protein is CASSLLGGYGYTF. The CDR3 bases are TGTGCCAGCAGCTTATTAGGGGGGTATGGCTACACCTTC.

As concerns this clone: This sample also contains other DNA sequences that code for the same CDR3. The chain's CDR3 is CASSPGLGYEQYF. The CDR3 DNA follows: TGTGCCAGTAGTCCCGGACTCGGCTACGAGCAGTACTTC. This chain uses TRBV19 with TRBJ2-7; the D gene is possibly TRBD2 (5 bases). CDR3 size: 13 residues. The V gene lost 5 bases and the J gene lost 3 bases, with 11 bases spanning the gap. Looked up from germline, CDR1 is LNHDA and CDR2 is SQIVND (reference sequence).

This clone occurred once. The chain recombines TRBV5-5 with TRBJ2-7; D not resolved. This CDR3 has 11 amino acids. Trimming removed 3 bases at V and 3 bases at J, with 4 bases between. Germline assignment: CDR1 SGHKS and CDR2 YYEKEE (reference sequence). The CDR3 nucleotides are TGTGCCAGCAGCTCCGTCTACGAGCAGTACTTC. Its protein product is CASSSVYEQYF.

This clone was found a few times. This chain connects TRBV5-6 to TRBJ1-2; D call uncertain. The V gene lost 1 base and the J gene lost 3 bases, with 13 bases spanning the gap. The CDR3 contains 15 residues. Germline lookup yields CDR1 SGHDT and CDR2 YYEEEE. This chain's CDR3 is CASSLIRFPYYGYTF. The CDR3 coding sequence is TGTGCCAGCAGCTTGATTCGCTTCCCTTACTATGGCTACACCTTC.

The chain recombines TRBV2 with TRBJ2-3, with D possibly matching TRBD2 (5 bases). From germline, CDR1 is SNHLY and CDR2 FYNNEI. With 3 bases removed from V and 2 bases from J, the gap between germline ends came to 12 bases. The CDR3 consists of 15 residues. CDR3 residues: CASSESSGYTDTQYF. In DNA form, the CDR3 reads TGTGCCAGCAGTGAGTCGAGCGGATACACAGATACGCAGTATTTT.

The chain recombines TRBV27 with TRBJ1-2; the match to TRBD1 covers 7 bases. The CDR3 extends over 21 amino acids. J was trimmed by 6 bases and V by 9 bases; bases with no gene match: 34. Germline loops: CDR1 MNHEY, CDR2 SMNVEV (reference sequence). This chain's CDR3 is CARSLVAGGGYGLLAGDGYTF. CDR3 in DNA: TGTGCCAGATCGTTAGTGGCAGGGGGAGGGTATGGGCTCCTCGCCGGGGATGGCTACACCTTC.

This rearrangement joins TRBV30 to TRBJ1-6; D perhaps matches TRBD1 (5 bases). Trimming pared 1 base from V and 10 bases from J, leaving 11 bases between. The CDR3 covers 13 residues. Per germline, CDR1 GTSNPN and CDR2 SVGIG (reference sequence). The CDR3 region has the DNA TGTGCCTGGAGTGAGGGGAATGGGTCACCCCTCCACTTT. It specifies CAWSEGNGSPLHF.

Comments on this clone: Other DNA variants within this sample encode the same CDR3. The chain recombines TRBV7-3 with TRBJ1-6; perhaps TRBD1 as D (6 bases). Germline assignment: CDR1 SGHTA and CDR2 FQGTGA. The V gene lost 4 bases and the J gene lost 7 bases, with 11 bases spanning the gap. The CDR3 covers 14 residues. The DNA for the CDR3 is TGTGCCAGCAGCTCCACAGGGCCCAATTCACCCCTCCACTTT. This codes for CASSSTGPNSPLHF.

The V and J genes are TRBV27 and TRBJ2-7, with no clear D. The CDR3 contains 12 residues. The germline CDR1 and CDR2 sequences are MNHEY and SMNVEV (reference sequence). The V gene lost 3 bases and the J gene lost 7 bases, with 10 bases spanning the gap. The CDR3 protein is CASSLAGAEQYF. As DNA, the CDR3 is TGTGCCAGCAGTTTGGCCGGCGCAGAGCAGTACTTC.

The genes are TRBV4-3 and TRBJ2-7; D might be TRBD1 (6 bases). This CDR3 region has 13 residues. CDR1 is LGHNA, CDR2 YSLEER, per germline. Deletions cut 4 bases from V and 6 bases from J, with 13 bases between. The CDR3 nucleotides are TGCGCCAGCAGCCCAGGGGTTAACGCCGAGCAGTACTTC. Protein sequence: CASSPGVNAEQYF.